This entry lists 15 T cell receptor beta chains sequenced from one sample in a study of shared clonotypes between healthy human individuals (dated by TCRdb to the early 2020s). Library creation used the immunoSEQ multiplex PCR assay. Held by TCRdb, this immuneACCESS table contains in-frame sequences only and omits some clones. Under half of the omission traces to an unresolved V gene where checked; the cause of the rest is unknown. The sample contains about 1.5 million clones, around 97% of them found a single time. Approximately 1% of the sample rests with the top ten. The specimen was naive CD4+ T cells sorted from blood. The meaning of the sample's cell subset or site label: CD45RA+ positively selected. Every receptor here comes from a man younger than 40 in good health.

The V call is TRBV27, the J call TRBJ2-7, with 7 bases aligning to TRBD2. This CDR3 has 17 amino acids. The V gene's germline CDR1 is MNHEY and CDR2 SMNVEV (reference sequence). The ends lost 2 bases at V and 2 bases at J; junction bases unmatched: 12. This CDR3 is CASSLTVRLAVTYEQYF. In DNA, the CDR3 is TGTGCCAGCAGTTTAACAGTCCGGCTAGCGGTTACCTACGAGCAGTACTTC.

The V and J genes are TRBV11-2 and TRBJ2-7; TRBD2 matches at 13 bases. Unmatched junction bases numbered 5, after V lost 2 bases and J lost 7 bases. CDR3 length: 15 amino acids. CDR1 and CDR2 (germline): SGHAT, FQNNGV. The CDR3, as DNA: TGTGCCAGCAGCTTACACGGACTAGCGGGAGTGGAGCAGTACTTC. Its translation is CASSLHGLAGVEQYF.

The J gene is TRBJ2-7, the V gene TRBV5-6, with D possibly called TRBD1 or TRBD2 (5 bases each). The CDR3 contains 17 residues. V shed 3 bases and J shed 0 bases, with 19 bases lying between them. Germline V gene sequence: CDR1 SGHDT, CDR2 YYEEEE. Here the CDR3 reads CASSYPGPLHRSYEQYF. The CDR3, as DNA: TGTGCCAGCAGCTATCCGGGACCACTTCACCGCTCCTACGAGCAGTACTTC. Using reference TRBV5-6 and TRBJ2-7 for the parts outside the CDR3, the full variable domain is DAGVTQSPTHLIKTRGQQVTLRCSPKSGHDTVSWYQQALGQGPQFIFQYYEEEERQRGNFPDRFSGHQFPNYSSELNVNALLLGDSALYLCASSYPGPLHRSYEQYFGPGTRLTVT.

The J gene is TRBJ2-1, the V gene TRBV19, with D tentatively TRBD2 (6 bases). This CDR3 region has 17 residues. Germline lookup yields CDR1 LNHDA and CDR2 SQIVND (reference sequence). The V end lost 7 bases, the J end lost 0 bases, and 19 bases lay between the germline ends. This chain's CDR3 is CASIPGAGWVSYNEQFF. CDR3 DNA sequence: TGTGCCAGTATTCCCGGCGCGGGATGGGTCTCCTACAATGAGCAGTTCTTC. The full variable domain, in which reference TRBV19 and TRBJ2-1 provide the parts outside the CDR3, is DGGITQSPKYLFRKEGQNVTLSCEQNLNHDAMYWYRQDPGQGLRLIYYSQIVNDFQKGDIAEGYSVSREKKESFPLTVTSAQKNPTAFYLCASIPGAGWVSYNEQFFGPGTRLTVL.

The chain employs TRBV9 and TRBJ2-2; 13 nucleotides agree with TRBD2. The CDR3 totals 18 residues. Germline values: CDR1 SGDLS, CDR2 YYNGEE. The trim removed 4 bases at V and 3 bases at J, leaving 9 bases unmatched. CDR3 region: CASSLGTSGKIYTGELFF. The CDR3 coding sequence is TGTGCCAGCAGCCTCGGGACTAGCGGGAAGATATACACCGGGGAGCTGTTTTTT.

As regards this clone: Other DNA sequences of this sample code for an identical CDR3. The chain recombines TRBV5-1 with TRBJ2-5; D is possibly TRBD1 (6 bases). The length of the CDR3 is 14 residues. Germline CDR1 and CDR2: SGHRS and YFSETQ. Trimming cost V 3 bases and J 1 base, with 10 bases left between them. CDR3 residues: CASSSGTLQETQYF. CDR3 bases: TGCGCCAGCAGCTCCGGGACACTCCAAGAGACCCAGTACTTC. Together with reference TRBV5-1 and TRBJ2-5, the CDR3 gives the full variable domain: KAGVTQTPRYLIKTRGQQVTLSCSPISGHRSVSWYQQTPGQGLQFLFEYFSETQRNKGNFPGRFSGRQFSNSRSEMNVSTLELGDSALYLCASSSGTLQETQYFGPGTRLLVL.

The rearrangement joins TRBV6-5 to TRBJ2-7, with a weak D call TRBD1 (6 bases). Trimming removed 5 bases from V and 6 bases from J, with 17 bases in between. The CDR3 totals 14 residues. Germline V lookup: CDR1 MNHEY, CDR2 SVGAGI. CDR3 residues: CASSTGTSASEQYF. The CDR3 DNA is TGTGCCAGCAGTACCGGGACATCAGCGTCCGAGCAGTACTTC.

The CDR3 nucleotides read TGTGCCAGCTCACCACTGGGGAGCAGTGTGGCTGACAATGAGCAGTTCTTC. Protein sequence: CASSPLGSSVADNEQFF. The gene calls are TRBV18 and TRBJ2-1; the D gene is possibly TRBD2 (5 bases). Trimming took off 1 base at V and 5 bases at J, with 18 bases between the two ends. Germline V lookup: CDR1 KGHSH, CDR2 LQKENI. The CDR3 extends over 17 amino acids. The complete variable domain, with remaining parts taken from reference TRBV18 and TRBJ2-1, reads NAGVMQNPRHLVRRRGQEARLRCSPMKGHSHVYWYRQLPEEGLKFMVYLQKENIIDESGMPKERFSAEFPKEGPSILRIQQVVRGDSAAYFCASSPLGSSVADNEQFFGPGTRLTVL.

This sequence joins TRBV10-3 and TRBJ2-7; unclear D gene. The V end lost 4 bases, the J end lost 1 base, and 8 bases lay between the germline ends. CDR1 is ENHRY, CDR2 SYGVKD, per germline. The CDR3 contains 13 residues. The DNA for the CDR3 is TGTGCCATCAGTGGAGCAGAATCCTACGAGCAGTACTTC. Amino acids: CAISGAESYEQYF.

This clone has just one count. This rearrangement joins TRBV7-9 to TRBJ1-2; D might be TRBD1 (5 bases). V lost 7 bases and J 1 base, leaving 10 bases between the germline ends. The CDR3 has 13 amino acids. Germline V CDR1 and CDR2: SEHNR, FQNEAQ (reference sequence). The CDR3 loop is CASIRDVNYGYTF. The CDR3 region has the DNA TGTGCCAGCATCCGGGACGTTAACTATGGCTACACCTTC. Looking up the rest from reference TRBV7-9 and TRBJ1-2 gives the full variable domain: DTGVSQNPRHKITKRGQNVTFRCDPISEHNRLYWYRQTLGQGPEFLTYFQNEAQLEKSRLLSDRFSAERPKGSFSTLEIQRTEQGDSAMYLCASIRDVNYGYTFGSGTRLTVV.

The chain recombines TRBV29-1 with TRBJ2-5; D might be TRBD1 or TRBD2, each matching 5 bases. The length of the CDR3 is 14 residues. With 0 bases removed from V and 5 bases from J, the gap between germline ends came to 13 bases. CDR1 and CDR2 from the germline V gene are SQVTM and ANQGSEA. CDR3 loop: CSVEENTEGETQYF. In DNA, the CDR3 is TGCAGCGTTGAAGAAAACACAGAGGGGGAGACCCAGTACTTC.

The chain couples TRBV28 to TRBJ1-5, with 7 bases lining up with TRBD1. The length of the CDR3 is 15 residues. Trimming removed 7 bases from V and 7 bases from J; junction bases left unmatched: 13. Germline loops: CDR1 MDHEN, CDR2 SYDVKM. CDR3 amino acids: CASTPSDREYQPQHF. CDR3 bases: TGTGCCAGCACCCCCAGTGACAGGGAGTACCAGCCCCAGCATTTT.

The gene calls are TRBV4-1 and TRBJ2-5, with D tentatively TRBD1 (5 bases). The CDR3 consists of 16 residues. The germline V gene has CDR1 MGHRA and CDR2 YSYEKL. Trimming took off 0 bases at V and 5 bases at J, with 16 bases between the two ends. Written as DNA, the CDR3 is TGCGCCAGCAGCCAAGAGGGAAAGGGGATGAGGGAGACCCAGTACTTC. The encoded protein is CASSQEGKGMRETQYF.

The rearrangement joins TRBV10-1 to TRBJ2-5, with 13 nucleotides matching TRBD2. The V gene's germline CDR1 is WNHNN and CDR2 SYGVQD (reference sequence). The ends lost 6 bases at V and 1 base at J; junction bases unmatched: 2. The CDR3 consists of 15 residues. CDR3: CASSRLAGGQETQYF. The CDR3 DNA is TGCGCCAGCAGCAGACTAGCGGGAGGCCAAGAGACCCAGTACTTC.

The chain employs TRBV4-1 and TRBJ2-2, with D unresolved. Germline CDR1 and CDR2: MGHRA and YSYEKL. The V end was cut by 2 bases, the J end by 5 bases, with 12 bases between. The CDR3 is 15 residues long. The CDR3 sequence: CASSQSISLTGELFF. The CDR3 DNA is TGCGCCAGCAGCCAAAGTATCTCCTTGACCGGGGAGCTGTTTTTT.